Shown below are 10 T cell receptor beta chains from a single sample sequenced in a study of follicular helper T cells after annual influenza vaccination. Stated time point: 2015-2016 season, pre-vaccination. Profiled with immunoSEQ multiplex PCR; TCRdb holds only in-frame clones, not every one. The sample holds approximately 6,100 clones; roughly 85% are singletons and the top ten take approximately 1.1%. This specimen consisted of CXCR5+ CD38- circulating T follicular helper cells from blood, obtained on the day of influenza vaccination. Subset of the sample: circulating Tfh, non-naive CD4+CXCR5+PD-1+ (ICOS+CD38+ or ICOS-CD38-). The source of these receptors is an adult who received the influenza vaccine.

The chain carries TRBV19 and TRBJ2-1, with 9 bases aligning to TRBD1. Germline trimming cut 4 bases from V and 7 bases from J; bases unmatched to any gene: 5. CDR3 size: 14 residues. CDR1 is LNHDA, CDR2 SQIVND, per germline (reference sequence). CDR3 amino acids: CASSRDRAWNEQFF. The CDR3 coding sequence is TGTGCCAGTAGTAGGGACAGGGCATGGAATGAGCAGTTCTTC.

This clone was recorded once. The chain has TRBV7-9 and TRBJ2-1, with D tentatively TRBD2 (6 bases). Deletions cut 2 bases from V and 9 bases from J, with 14 bases between. Germline loops: CDR1 SEHNR, CDR2 FQNEAQ (reference sequence). The CDR3 is made up of 14 amino acids. This CDR3 reads CASSLFGEDPEQFF. The CDR3 DNA follows: TGTGCCAGCAGCTTATTCGGGGAGGACCCTGAGCAGTTCTTC.

This clone was seen more than once but under ten times. The chain recombines TRBV10-1 with TRBJ2-1; TRBD2 is a possible D gene (6 bases). Trimming cost V 4 bases and J 2 bases, with 15 bases left between them. This CDR3 has 16 amino acids. CDR1 is WNHNN, CDR2 SYGVQD, per germline (reference sequence). The chain's CDR3 is CASSVELAPPYNEQFF. CDR3 sequence (DNA): TGCGCCAGCAGTGTAGAACTAGCCCCTCCCTACAATGAGCAGTTCTTC.

This chain connects TRBV7-8 to TRBJ1-4; D ambiguous. Between the trimmed V and J ends, which lost 5 bases and 1 base, there was a span of 2 bases. The CDR3 contains 12 residues. CDR1 is SGHVS and CDR2 is FQNEAQ in the germline V gene. Here the CDR3 reads CASSVTNEKLFF. CDR3 coding DNA: TGTGCCAGCAGCGTAACTAATGAAAAACTGTTTTTT.

The rearrangement links TRBV29-1 to TRBJ2-7; weak D call: TRBD1 (6 bases). The CDR3 is 12 residues long. Germline lookup yields CDR1 SQVTM and CDR2 ANQGSEA. Trimming shortened V by 5 bases and J by 2 bases, and 10 bases separated the two germline ends. CDR3 sequence (DNA): TGCAGCGTTCGACAGGACACCTACGAGCAGTACTTC. It yields the protein CSVRQDTYEQYF.

The chain links TRBV30 to TRBJ1-1; 7 bases align to TRBD1. This CDR3 is built from 13 residues. Germline assignment: CDR1 GTSNPN and CDR2 SVGIG (reference sequence). V lost 5 bases, J lost 4 bases, and 7 bases stayed unmatched. The CDR3 reads CAWEGARGTEAFF. As DNA, the CDR3 is TGTGCCTGGGAGGGGGCGCGGGGCACTGAAGCTTTCTTT.

V is TRBV12-5 and J is TRBJ2-1; no reliable D call. The germline gives CDR1 LGHNT, CDR2 FRNRAP. The CDR3 loop spans 14 amino acids. Trimming took 4 bases from V and 4 from J, leaving 11 bases between them. In DNA, the CDR3 is TGTGCTAGTGGTTCCACACAATATTACAATGAGCAGTTCTTC. Translating gives CASGSTQYYNEQFF.

The chain recombines TRBV19 with TRBJ1-5, with 10 bases identical to TRBD1. V gave up 5 bases and J gave up 4 bases; unmatched junction bases: 5. The CDR3 has 15 amino acids. Germline CDR1 and CDR2: LNHDA and SQIVND (reference sequence). The CDR3 nucleotides are TGTGCCAGTAGTGTCCGGGACAGGGGTAATCAGCCCCAGCATTTT. This translates into CASSVRDRGNQPQHF. Full variable domain (rest looked up from reference TRBV19 and TRBJ1-5): DGGITQSPKYLFRKEGQNVTLSCEQNLNHDAMYWYRQDPGQGLRLIYYSQIVNDFQKGDIAEGYSVSREKKESFPLTVTSAQKNPTAFYLCASSVRDRGNQPQHFGDGTRLSIL.

The chain links TRBV5-1 to TRBJ1-2, with TRBD1 identical over 7 bases. This CDR3 comprises 13 residues. V lost 6 bases, J lost 3 bases, and 5 bases stayed unmatched. Germline CDR1 reads SGHRS; CDR2 reads YFSETQ. The CDR3 loop reads CASTDRADYGYTF. The CDR3, as DNA: TGCGCCAGCACTGACAGGGCGGACTATGGCTACACCTTC.

The chain is built from TRBV5-1 and TRBJ2-7; D possibly corresponds to TRBD2 (5 bases). Trimming removed 4 bases from V and 0 bases from J, with 23 bases in between. The CDR3 has 18 residues. The germline V gene encodes CDR1 SGHRS and CDR2 YFSETQ. In DNA, the CDR3 is TGCGCCAGCAGCCGGTCCCCCCGGACTTCCCTGAGCTCCTACGAGCAGTACTTC. This gives the protein CASSRSPRTSLSSYEQYF.